This record covers a single T cell receptor (beta chain). What it binds is unknown. V lost 6 bases and J lost 0, with 14 bases in between. The length of the CDR3 is 15 residues. From germline, CDR1 is MDHEN and CDR2 SYDVKM. The assay was immunoSEQ multiplex PCR, and TCRdb's table has in-frame clones only and misses some. The sample has 2 million to 2.5 million clones, approximately 93% seen once. These data originate in a study of shared clonotypes between healthy human individuals. Study findings and constraints: Compared with clonotypes that all four donors shared, non-shared clonotypes had lower generation probabilities.

Negatively enriched CD4+ T cells were divided by CD45RA into naive and memory. The gene calls are TRBV28 and TRBJ1-1; D remains ambiguous. Specimen: naive CD4+ T cells from PBMCs. Specified subset: CD45RA+ positively selected. The TCR was taken from a man between 18 and 35 years old in good health. Some clones in this sample may be carry-over from other donors' samples. CDR3 residues: CASSPPVSVNTEAFF. The CDR3 nucleotides are TGTGCCAGCAGCCCCCCCGTGAGTGTGAACACTGAAGCTTTCTTT.